The sequence of this T cell receptor (beta chain) was determined in a study of T cell changes during pregnancy in multiple sclerosis. The trim removed 5 bases at V and 6 bases at J, leaving 18 bases unmatched. The CDR3 has 18 residues. Germline V CDR1 and CDR2: SGHTA, FQGNSA. Some clones are missing from TCRdb's copy, which holds only in-frame ones; the method was immunoSEQ multiplex PCR. The data show about 73,000 clones, roughly nine tenths seen once. The chain employs TRBV7-2 and TRBJ1-2; the match to TRBD1 covers 10 bases. The receptor was isolated from a female donor in good health, enrolled as a control in a pregnancy study. The sample in question was peripheral blood, obtained after pregnancy. For the CDR3, the DNA is TGTGCCAGCAGCCCCGGGGGGACGACAGGGGGCGCGATTCATGGCTACACCTTC. Encoded protein: CASSPGGTTGGAIHGYTF.